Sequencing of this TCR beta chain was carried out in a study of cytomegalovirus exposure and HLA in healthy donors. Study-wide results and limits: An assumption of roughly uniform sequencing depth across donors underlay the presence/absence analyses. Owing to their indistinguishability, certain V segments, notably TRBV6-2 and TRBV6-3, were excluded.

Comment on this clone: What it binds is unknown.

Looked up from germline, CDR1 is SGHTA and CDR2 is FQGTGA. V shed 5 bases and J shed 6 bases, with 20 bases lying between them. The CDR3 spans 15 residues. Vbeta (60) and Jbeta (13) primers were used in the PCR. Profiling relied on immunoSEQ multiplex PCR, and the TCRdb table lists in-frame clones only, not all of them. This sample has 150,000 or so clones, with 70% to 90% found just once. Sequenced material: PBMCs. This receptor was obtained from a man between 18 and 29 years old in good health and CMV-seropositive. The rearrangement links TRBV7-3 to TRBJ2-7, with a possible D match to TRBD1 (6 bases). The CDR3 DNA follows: TGTGCCAGCAGCCCCGGGACAAATTACCGCCTCGAGCAGTACTTC. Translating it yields CASSPGTNYRLEQYF. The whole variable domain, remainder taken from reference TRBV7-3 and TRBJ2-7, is GAGVSQTPSNKVTEKGKYVELRCDPISGHTALYWYRQSLGQGPEFLIYFQGTGAADDSGLPNDRFFAVRPEGSVSTLKIQRTERGDSAVYLCASSPGTNYRLEQYFGPGTRLTVT.